The sequence of this T cell receptor beta chain was determined in a study of response to subunit inactivated influenza vaccine. Per the germline V gene, CDR1 is SNHLY and CDR2 is FYNNEI. The CDR3 length is 14 residues. Germline trimming cut 3 bases from V and 8 bases from J; bases unmatched to any gene: 6. TCRdb reprocessed the RT-PCR reads via MiXCR and lists one record per CDR3 protein. The table shows about 150,000 distinct CDR3 sequences, with around 10% occurring only once. V is TRBV2 and J is TRBJ2-1, with 8 bases fitting TRBD2. This clonotype was sampled from a man aged 50-75 years who received an inactivated influenza vaccine. The sequencing here drew on CD8+ T cells sorted from PBMCs, taken roughly 24 months after vaccination. CDR3 amino acids: CASSDPGGPDEQFF. The CDR3 DNA reads as TGTGCCAGCAGTGACCCGGGGGGGCCAGATGAGCAGTTCTTC.